This T cell receptor beta chain was profiled in a study of identical twins. Broader study findings: The more abundant beta clonotypes in cord blood had fewer insertions, and memory repertoires did not show this. Zero-insertion findings could be partly confounded by invariant cells (MAIT and iNKT cells).

Notes on this clonotype: Its antigen is as yet unknown.

TCRdb re-called the 5' RACE reads with MiXCR, one entry per CDR3 protein. The sample contains 650,000 to 800,000 distinct CDR3 sequences, approximately 9% of which appear only once. Another study also made use of these data, one on yellow fever vaccine responses in identical twins. That paper states: Among the twins, the vaccine T cell response reportedly seemed partly convergent and partly personalized.

Source material: PBMCs. The sequence derives from a woman aged 18-35 years in good health.

CDR3 amino acids: CASSPRTGTTSYEQYF. In DNA, the CDR3 is TGTGCCAGCAGCCCGCGAACCGGGACTACATCCTACGAGCAGTACTTC. The rearrangement links TRBV9 to TRBJ2-7; 7 nucleotides match TRBD2. The CDR3 runs 16 residues. Germline values: CDR1 SGDLS, CDR2 YYNGEE. V gave up 4 bases and J gave up 1 base; unmatched junction bases: 11.